This T cell receptor beta chain was recovered during a study of T cell changes during pregnancy in multiple sclerosis (dated by TCRdb to the late 2010s). Regarding the study in general: The study looked at changes in the T cell repertoire across pregnancy in women with multiple sclerosis.

The germline V gene (reference sequence) provides CDR1 LNHDA and CDR2 SQIVND. From cysteine to phenylalanine, the CDR3 is 15 amino acids long. The retained sequence is limited to the CDR3, 45 bases, with the frame set at the first base. The germline V end is reduced by 5 bases and the J end by 0 bases; junction bases left unmatched: 4. On this clone: The target of this receptor is not known. Per-base qualities were not stored, and no clone one base away is much larger.

The library was built by means of the immunoSEQ multiplex PCR assay. This immuneACCESS table, as held by TCRdb, lists in-frame sequences with V and J called but not all clones. Of the missing ones, under half trace to an unresolved V gene in checked studies; the others have no known cause. This sample comprises under 90,000 clones, 85% to 95% of them detected only once. The ten largest clones add up to about 0.99% of the sample. This TCR derives from a female donor in good health, enrolled as a control in a pregnancy study. The V and J genes are TRBV19 and TRBJ2-7, and TRBD2 aligns with 10 junction nucleotides. Sequenced here: peripheral blood, sampled in the second trimester of pregnancy. The DNA sequence follows: TGTGCCAGTAGTGGGGCTAGCGGGGGCTCCTACGAGCAGTACTTC. Its protein reads: CASSGASGGSYEQYF. Extended through the reference TRBV19 and TRBJ2-7 proteins, this CDR3 yields the full variable domain: DGGITQSPKYLFRKEGQNVTLSCEQNLNHDAMYWYRQDPGQGLRLIYYSQIVNDFQKGDIAEGYSVSREKKESFPLTVTSAQKNPTAFYLCASSGASGGSYEQYFGPGTRLTVT.